The 11 T cell receptor beta chains reported below all come from one sample, sequenced in a study of shared clonotypes between healthy human individuals. Libraries were prepared by immunoSEQ multiplex PCR; TCRdb keeps only in-frame clonotypes and omits some of them. The profile shows 950,000 to 1,300,000 clones, roughly 75% of them singletons. Sequenced: memory CD4+ T cells sorted from blood. Specified subset: CD45RA-negative fraction. Every receptor here comes from a man between 18 and 29 years old in good health.

This rearrangement joins TRBV5-1 to TRBJ2-5; tentative D call: TRBD1 (7 bases). Per the germline V gene, CDR1 is SGHRS and CDR2 is YFSETQ. The CDR3 is made up of 15 amino acids. Trimming took 4 bases from V and 2 from J, leaving 15 bases between them. This chain's CDR3 is CASSAGRQGQETQYF. DNA of the CDR3: TGCGCCAGCAGCGCGGGGAGACAGGGACAAGAGACCCAGTACTTC.

The chain is built from TRBV28 and TRBJ1-2; 9 bases are shared with TRBD1. The junction had 9 bases not matched to a gene; V was cut back by 4 bases and J by 6 bases. The germline V gene has CDR1 MDHEN and CDR2 SYDVKM. CDR3 length: 15 amino acids. CDR3 sequence (DNA): TGTGCCAGCAGTTCCCCGGGACAGGGAAATCATGGCTACACCTTC. It encodes CASSSPGQGNHGYTF.

This clone was observed once. V and J are TRBV27 and TRBJ2-5, with 8 bases that match TRBD2. The CDR3 runs to 14 residues. J gave up 4 bases and V 4 bases, and 5 bases lay outside the gene matches. Germline lookup yields CDR1 MNHEY and CDR2 SMNVEV (reference sequence). CDR3 region: CASSSGTRRETQYF. The CDR3 DNA is TGTGCCAGCAGTTCGGGGACTAGGAGAGAGACCCAGTACTTC.

The rearrangement uses TRBV5-4 and TRBJ1-4, with D maybe TRBD1 (5 bases). The CDR3 is made up of 15 amino acids. The germline V gene encodes CDR1 SGHNT and CDR2 YYREEE (reference sequence). Trimming shortened V by 4 bases and J by 4 bases, and 14 bases separated the two germline ends. CDR3 coding DNA: TGTGCCAGCAGCCGCGGGGGGTCTGGTAATGAAAAACTGTTTTTT. Translated: CASSRGGSGNEKLFF.

The rearrangement joins TRBV7-9 to TRBJ2-3; D not certain. The germline gives CDR1 SEHNR, CDR2 FQNEAQ (reference sequence). Trimming removed 2 bases at V and 7 bases at J, with 19 bases between. This CDR3 spans 16 amino acids. CDR3 coding DNA: TGTGCCAGCAGCTTAACCGGCAGTCTAGTCATAAATACGCAGTATTTT. The encoded protein is CASSLTGSLVINTQYF.

The chain employs TRBV30 and TRBJ2-5; D possibly corresponds to TRBD1 (6 bases). The closer fit of TRBJ2-7 to the DNA end suggests the J call may be wrong. This CDR3 spans 13 amino acids. From germline, CDR1 is GTSNPN and CDR2 SVGIG (reference sequence). The CDR3 protein is CAWGSGAFYEQYF. DNA for the CDR3: TGTGCCTGGGGTTCAGGGGCGTTTTACGAGCAGTACTTC.

The chain uses TRBV7-2 and TRBJ1-1; D is unclear. The CDR3 has 14 amino acids. The V end was cut by 2 bases, the J end by 5 bases, with 12 bases between. Per the germline V gene, CDR1 is SGHTA and CDR2 is FQGNSA. In DNA form, the CDR3 reads TGTGCCAGCAGCTTACAATGGAAAGGAACTGAAGCTTTCTTT. Residues: CASSLQWKGTEAFF. Filled out from reference TRBV7-2 and TRBJ1-1, the complete variable domain reads GAGVSQSPSNKVTEKGKDVELRCDPISGHTALYWYRQSLGQGLEFLIYFQGNSAPDKSGLPSDRFSAERTGGSVSTLTIQRTQQEDSAVYLCASSLQWKGTEAFFGQGTRLTVV.

Note on this clone: The sample contains more than one DNA sequence encoding this CDR3. This chain joins TRBV5-1 and TRBJ2-6; no definite D call. V lost 0 bases to trimming and J lost 0 bases, with 4 bases between them. The CDR3 loop spans 15 amino acids. Germline loops: CDR1 SGHRS, CDR2 YFSETQ. The CDR3 coding sequence is TGCGCCAGCAGCTTGGCCGTCTCTGGGGCCAACGTCCTGACTTTC. Protein product: CASSLAVSGANVLTF.

The J gene is TRBJ2-7, the V gene TRBV19; 7 bases match TRBD1. The CDR3 is 13 residues long. The trim removed 6 bases at V and 0 bases at J, leaving 2 bases unmatched. CDR1 LNHDA and CDR2 SQIVND come from the germline V gene (reference sequence). The CDR3 region has the DNA TGTGCCAGTAGCCGGGACAGCTCCTACGAGCAGTACTTC. It encodes CASSRDSSYEQYF. Together with reference TRBV19 and TRBJ2-7, the CDR3 gives the full variable domain: DGGITQSPKYLFRKEGQNVTLSCEQNLNHDAMYWYRQDPGQGLRLIYYSQIVNDFQKGDIAEGYSVSREKKESFPLTVTSAQKNPTAFYLCASSRDSSYEQYFGPGTRLTVT.

This clone was seen only once. This chain links TRBV11-2 with TRBJ2-3; TRBD1 aligns across 9 bases. The CDR3 runs 15 residues. The V and J ends lost 5 bases and 1 base, in that order; junction bases with no gene match: 4. The germline gives CDR1 SGHAT, CDR2 FQNNGV. The CDR3 spells CASSRDRDRTDTQYF. The CDR3 DNA sequence: TGTGCCAGCAGCCGGGACAGGGACCGCACAGATACGCAGTATTTT. Full variable domain (remainder filled in from reference TRBV11-2 and TRBJ2-3): EAGVAQSPRYKIIEKRQSVAFWCNPISGHATLYWYQQILGQGPKLLIQFQNNGVVDDSQLPKDRFSAERLKGVDSTLKIQPAKLEDSAVYLCASSRDRDRTDTQYFGPGTRLTVL.

This chain links TRBV7-2 with TRBJ2-7; D is perhaps TRBD1 (6 bases). The CDR3 has 15 amino acids. Trimming shortened V by 5 bases and J by 6 bases, and 20 bases separated the two germline ends. Germline CDR1 and CDR2: SGHTA and FQGNSA. Here the CDR3 DNA reads TGTGCCAGCAGCCCCGCCTGGACAGCCGGTAGCGAGCAGTACTTC. It yields the protein CASSPAWTAGSEQYF.